This record covers a single T cell receptor (beta chain). Its antigen is unidentified. These data come from a study of Ad26.COV2.S vaccination and SARS-CoV-2 variants. The study, taken as a whole, reports: It was vaccine recipients, not placebo recipients, who had the higher spike-specific TCR breadth.

CDR3 length: 16 residues. V lost 1 base, J lost 7 bases, and 8 bases stayed unmatched. Germline V gene lookup returns CDR1 LGHNA and CDR2 YSLEER. Noted treatment: roughly 20 received Ad26.COV2.S at low or high dose, single or two shots; a few received placebo; per-sample allocation not given. The samples date from day 63 after the first vaccine or placebo injection. Adults aged 18-55 years in Boston included the donor. What was given as vaccine was an Ad26 vector encoding Wuhan-strain SARS-CoV-2 spike. The repertoire was sequenced with immunoSEQ multiplex PCR; TCRdb's copy has only in-frame clones and lacks some. The repertoire has roughly 330,000 clones, 85% to 90% of them found once; the top ten carry 5.5%.

Sequencing was performed on peripheral blood, taken in a trial of Ad26.COV2.S vaccine versus placebo. The clonotype was recovered from a person aged 18-60 years who received the Ad26.COV2.S COVID-19 vaccine or a placebo. V usage is TRBV4-3 and J usage is TRBJ2-1, with 9 bases that match TRBD2. CDR3: CASSQGELAGWNEQFF. The DNA of the CDR3 is TGCGCCAGCAGCCAAGGGGAACTAGCGGGCTGGAATGAGCAGTTCTTC.